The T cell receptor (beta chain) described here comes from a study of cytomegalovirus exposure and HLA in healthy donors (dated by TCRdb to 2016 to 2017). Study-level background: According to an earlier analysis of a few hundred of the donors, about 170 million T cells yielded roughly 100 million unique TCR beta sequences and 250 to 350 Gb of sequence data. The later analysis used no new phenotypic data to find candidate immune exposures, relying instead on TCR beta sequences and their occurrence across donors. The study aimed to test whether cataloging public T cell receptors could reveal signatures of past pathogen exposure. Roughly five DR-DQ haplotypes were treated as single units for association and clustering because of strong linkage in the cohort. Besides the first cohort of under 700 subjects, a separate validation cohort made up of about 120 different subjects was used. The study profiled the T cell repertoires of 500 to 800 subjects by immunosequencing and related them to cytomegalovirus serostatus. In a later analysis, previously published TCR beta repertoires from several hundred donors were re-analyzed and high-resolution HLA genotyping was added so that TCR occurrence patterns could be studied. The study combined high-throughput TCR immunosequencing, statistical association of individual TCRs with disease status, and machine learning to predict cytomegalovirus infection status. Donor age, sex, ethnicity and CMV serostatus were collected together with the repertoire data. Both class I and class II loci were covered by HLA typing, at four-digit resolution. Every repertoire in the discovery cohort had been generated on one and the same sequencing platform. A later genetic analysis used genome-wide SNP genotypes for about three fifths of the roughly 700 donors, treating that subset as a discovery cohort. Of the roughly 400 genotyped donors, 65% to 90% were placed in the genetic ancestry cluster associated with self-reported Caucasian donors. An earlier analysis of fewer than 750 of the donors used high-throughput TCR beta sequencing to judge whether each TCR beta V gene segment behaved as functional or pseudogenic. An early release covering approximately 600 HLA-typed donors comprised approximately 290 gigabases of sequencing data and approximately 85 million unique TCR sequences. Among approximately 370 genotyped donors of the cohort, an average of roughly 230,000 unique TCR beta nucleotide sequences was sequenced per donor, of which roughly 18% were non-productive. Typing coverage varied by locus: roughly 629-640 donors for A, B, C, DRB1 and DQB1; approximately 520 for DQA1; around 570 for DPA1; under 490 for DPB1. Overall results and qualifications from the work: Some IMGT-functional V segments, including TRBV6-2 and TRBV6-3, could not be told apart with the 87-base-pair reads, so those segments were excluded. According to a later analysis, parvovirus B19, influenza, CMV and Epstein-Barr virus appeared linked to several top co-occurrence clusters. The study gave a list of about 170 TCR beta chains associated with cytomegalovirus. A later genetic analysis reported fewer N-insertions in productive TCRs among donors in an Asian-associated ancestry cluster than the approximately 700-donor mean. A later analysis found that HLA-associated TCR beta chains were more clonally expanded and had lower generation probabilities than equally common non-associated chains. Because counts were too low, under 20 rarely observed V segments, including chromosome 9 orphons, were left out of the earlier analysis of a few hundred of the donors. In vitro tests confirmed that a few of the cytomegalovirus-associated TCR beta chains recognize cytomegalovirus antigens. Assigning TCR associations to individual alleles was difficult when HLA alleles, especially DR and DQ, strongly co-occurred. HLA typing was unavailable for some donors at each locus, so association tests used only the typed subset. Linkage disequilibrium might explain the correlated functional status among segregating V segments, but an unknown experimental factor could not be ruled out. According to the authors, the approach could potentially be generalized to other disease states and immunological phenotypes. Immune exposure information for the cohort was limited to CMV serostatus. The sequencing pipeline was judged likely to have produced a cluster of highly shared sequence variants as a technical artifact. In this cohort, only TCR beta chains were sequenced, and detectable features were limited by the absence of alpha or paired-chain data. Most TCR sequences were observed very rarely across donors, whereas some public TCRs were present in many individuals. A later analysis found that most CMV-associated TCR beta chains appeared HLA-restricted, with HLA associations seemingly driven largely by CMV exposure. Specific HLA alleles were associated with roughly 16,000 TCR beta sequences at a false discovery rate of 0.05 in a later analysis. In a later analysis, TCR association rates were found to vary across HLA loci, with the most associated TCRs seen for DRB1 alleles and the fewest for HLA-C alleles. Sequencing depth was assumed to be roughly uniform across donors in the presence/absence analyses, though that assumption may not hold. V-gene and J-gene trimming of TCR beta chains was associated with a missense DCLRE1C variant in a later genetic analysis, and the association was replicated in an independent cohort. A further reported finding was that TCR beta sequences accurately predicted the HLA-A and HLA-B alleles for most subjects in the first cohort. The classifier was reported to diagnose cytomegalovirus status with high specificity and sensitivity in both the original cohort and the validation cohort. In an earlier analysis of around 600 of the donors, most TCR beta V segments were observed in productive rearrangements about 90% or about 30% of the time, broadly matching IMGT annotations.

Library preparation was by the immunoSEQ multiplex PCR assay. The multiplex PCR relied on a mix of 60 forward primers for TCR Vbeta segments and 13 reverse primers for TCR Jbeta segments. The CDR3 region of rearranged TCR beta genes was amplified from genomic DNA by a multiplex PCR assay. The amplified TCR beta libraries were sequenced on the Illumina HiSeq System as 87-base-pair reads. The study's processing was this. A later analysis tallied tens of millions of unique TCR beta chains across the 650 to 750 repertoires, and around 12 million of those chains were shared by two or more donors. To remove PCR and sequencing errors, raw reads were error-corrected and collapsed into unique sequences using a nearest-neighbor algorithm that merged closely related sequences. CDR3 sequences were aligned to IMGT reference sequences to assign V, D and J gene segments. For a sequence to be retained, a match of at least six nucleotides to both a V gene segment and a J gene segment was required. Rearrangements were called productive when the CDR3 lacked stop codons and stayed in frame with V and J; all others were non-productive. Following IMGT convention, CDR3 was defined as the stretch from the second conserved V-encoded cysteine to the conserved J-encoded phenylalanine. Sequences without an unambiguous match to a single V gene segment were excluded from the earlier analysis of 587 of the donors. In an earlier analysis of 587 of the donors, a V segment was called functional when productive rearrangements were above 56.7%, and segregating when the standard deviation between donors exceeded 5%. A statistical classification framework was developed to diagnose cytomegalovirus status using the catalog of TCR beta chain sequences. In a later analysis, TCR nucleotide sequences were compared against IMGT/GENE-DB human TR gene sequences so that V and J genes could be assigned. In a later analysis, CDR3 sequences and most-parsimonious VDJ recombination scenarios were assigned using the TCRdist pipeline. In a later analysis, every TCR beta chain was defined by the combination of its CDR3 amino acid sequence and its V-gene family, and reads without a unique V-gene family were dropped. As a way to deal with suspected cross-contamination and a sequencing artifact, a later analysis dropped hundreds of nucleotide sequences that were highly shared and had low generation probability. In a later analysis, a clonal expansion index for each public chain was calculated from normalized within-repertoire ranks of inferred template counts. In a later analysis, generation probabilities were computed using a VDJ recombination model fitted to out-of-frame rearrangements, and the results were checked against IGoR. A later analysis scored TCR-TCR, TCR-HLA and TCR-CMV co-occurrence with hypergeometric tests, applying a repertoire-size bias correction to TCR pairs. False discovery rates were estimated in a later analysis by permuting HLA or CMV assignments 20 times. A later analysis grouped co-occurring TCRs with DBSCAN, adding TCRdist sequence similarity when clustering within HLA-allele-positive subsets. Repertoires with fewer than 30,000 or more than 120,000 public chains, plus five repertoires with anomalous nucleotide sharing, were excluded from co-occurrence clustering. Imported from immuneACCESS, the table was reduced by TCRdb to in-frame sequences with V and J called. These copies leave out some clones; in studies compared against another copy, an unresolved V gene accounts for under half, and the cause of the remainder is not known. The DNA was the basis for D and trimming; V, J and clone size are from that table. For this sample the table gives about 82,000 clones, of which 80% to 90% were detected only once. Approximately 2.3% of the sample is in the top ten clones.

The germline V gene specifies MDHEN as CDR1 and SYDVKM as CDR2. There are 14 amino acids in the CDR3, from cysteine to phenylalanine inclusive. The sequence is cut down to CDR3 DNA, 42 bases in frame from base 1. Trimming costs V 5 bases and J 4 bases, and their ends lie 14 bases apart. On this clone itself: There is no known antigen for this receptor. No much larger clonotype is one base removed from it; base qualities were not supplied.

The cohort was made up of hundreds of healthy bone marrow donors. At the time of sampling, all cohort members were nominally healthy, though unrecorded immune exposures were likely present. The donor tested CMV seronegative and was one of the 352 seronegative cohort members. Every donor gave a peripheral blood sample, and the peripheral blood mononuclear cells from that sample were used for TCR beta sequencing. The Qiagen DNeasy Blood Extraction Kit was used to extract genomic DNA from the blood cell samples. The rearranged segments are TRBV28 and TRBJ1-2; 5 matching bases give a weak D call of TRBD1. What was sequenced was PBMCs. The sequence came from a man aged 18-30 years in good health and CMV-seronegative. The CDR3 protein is CASSPLGGGYGYTF. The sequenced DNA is TGTGCCAGCAGTCCCCTGGGGGGGGGCTATGGCTACACCTTC.